These 28 T cell receptor beta chains came from one sample sequenced in a study of cytomegalovirus exposure and HLA in healthy donors. Here immunoSEQ multiplex PCR was the method, and the copy in TCRdb shows in-frame clones only, minus some. The sample holds 250,000 to 350,000 clones, around 89% seen once. The sequencing sample was made of PBMCs. The receptors shown here come from a woman aged 18-29 years in good health and CMV-seronegative.

V gene TRBV7-8 combines with J gene TRBJ1-3; the match to TRBD1 covers 7 bases. V trimming: 6 bases; J trimming: 4 bases; junction bases outside the gene matches: 6. The germline V gene encodes CDR1 SGHVS and CDR2 FQNEAQ. The CDR3 loop spans 14 amino acids. CDR3 sequence reads: CASSRTGRGNTIYF. For the CDR3, the DNA is TGTGCCAGCAGTCGGACAGGACGAGGAAACACCATATATTTT.

This clone appeared a single time. This rearrangement joins TRBV2 to TRBJ2-5; no clear D gene. V shed 4 bases and J shed 2 bases, with 11 bases lying between them. This CDR3 contains 14 residues. Germline V gene data show CDR1 as SNHLY and CDR2 as FYNNEI. This CDR3 reads CASSVARLQETQYF. Here the CDR3 DNA reads TGTGCCAGCAGTGTTGCCAGGCTGCAAGAGACCCAGTACTTC.

The J gene is TRBJ2-1, the V gene TRBV6-1, with 11 positions matching TRBD2. The CDR3 consists of 18 residues. In germline, CDR1 is MNHNS, CDR2 SASEGT. With V trimmed by 1 base and J by 4 bases, 9 bases remained unmatched. CDR3 loop: CASSEDPLAGVAYNEQFF. The DNA of the CDR3 is TGTGCCAGCAGTGAAGACCCACTAGCGGGAGTGGCATACAATGAGCAGTTCTTC.

V gene TRBV4-1 combines with J gene TRBJ1-2; 7 bases align to TRBD1. Trimming cost V 2 bases and J 4 bases; bases outside gene matches: 10. The V gene's germline CDR1 is MGHRA and CDR2 YSYEKL. CDR3 length equals 16 residues. CDR3 nucleotides: TGCGCCAGCAGCCAACCGACAGGGTCAAGGGGCTATGGCTACACCTTC. The encoded protein is CASSQPTGSRGYGYTF.

This clone was observed once. J is TRBJ2-7 and V is TRBV4-3; D call uncertain. Trimming left V 3 bases short and J 3 bases short, with 9 bases between. Germline assignment: CDR1 LGHNA and CDR2 YSLEER. This CDR3 region has 13 residues. CDR3 region: CASSQAQFYEQYF. DNA for the CDR3: TGCGCCAGCAGCCAGGCACAGTTCTACGAGCAGTACTTC.

The chain links TRBV19 to TRBJ1-5, with 7 positions matching TRBD1. Germline CDR1 is LNHDA and CDR2 is SQIVND (reference sequence). V gave up 8 bases and J gave up 1 base; unmatched junction bases: 8. The CDR3 contains 15 residues. The CDR3 sequence is CASAGGDRSNQPQHF. In nucleotides, the CDR3 is TGTGCCAGTGCCGGGGGGGACAGAAGCAATCAGCCCCAGCATTTT.

The V and J genes are TRBV15 and TRBJ2-1, with 9 bases lining up with TRBD1. J gave up 9 bases and V 5 bases, and 11 bases lay outside the gene matches. Germline lookup yields CDR1 LNHNV and CDR2 YYDKDF (reference sequence). The length of the CDR3 is 15 residues. DNA for the CDR3: TGTGCCACCAGCGATGGACAGGGGAACGTAGGTGAGCAGTTCTTC. Amino acids: CATSDGQGNVGEQFF.

This sequence joins TRBV27 and TRBJ1-4, with D maybe TRBD1 (5 bases). CDR3 length: 15 residues. Germline V gene lookup returns CDR1 MNHEY and CDR2 SMNVEV (reference sequence). Trimming took 5 bases from V and 8 from J, leaving 18 bases between them. The CDR3 spells CASSDRGGRGEKLFF. As DNA, the CDR3 is TGTGCCAGCAGTGACCGCGGGGGAAGAGGGGAAAAACTGTTTTTT.

The chain links TRBV5-6 to TRBJ2-1, with D tentatively TRBD2 (5 bases). Germline V lookup: CDR1 SGHDT, CDR2 YYEEEE. V was cut by 0 bases and J by 6 bases, with 10 bases left in between. CDR3 length: 14 residues. CDR3 sequence: CASSLEASSNEQFF. In DNA, the CDR3 is TGTGCCAGCAGCTTGGAGGCTAGCAGCAATGAGCAGTTCTTC.

V and J are TRBV28 and TRBJ2-7; the match to TRBD2 covers 10 bases. This CDR3 contains 14 residues. Germline CDR1 reads MDHEN; CDR2 reads SYDVKM. V lost 2 bases to trimming and J lost 5 bases; unmatched junction nucleotides: 3. The CDR3 sequence is CASSLLAGAHEQYF. CDR3 coding DNA: TGTGCCAGCAGTTTACTAGCGGGAGCACACGAGCAGTACTTC.

The rearrangement links TRBV4-1 to TRBJ2-3, with D maybe TRBD1 (5 bases). V was trimmed by 2 bases and J by 2 bases, leaving 11 bases between them. Germline CDR1 and CDR2: MGHRA and YSYEKL. The CDR3 extends over 15 amino acids. This CDR3 reads CASSQHGQPTDTQYF. CDR3 DNA: TGCGCCAGCAGCCAACATGGACAACCCACAGATACGCAGTATTTT.

The genes are TRBV5-4 and TRBJ1-3, with D unclear. The V end was cut by 4 bases, the J end by 2 bases, with 10 bases between. CDR3 length: 14 residues. Germline values: CDR1 SGHNT, CDR2 YYREEE (reference sequence). The CDR3 region has the DNA TGTGCCAGCAGCCAAGCCGGGGCTGGAAACACCATATATTTT. As protein: CASSQAGAGNTIYF.

The genes are TRBV6-5 and TRBJ2-5; a possible D gene is TRBD2 (6 bases). V was cut by 0 bases and J by 5 bases, with 10 bases left in between. The CDR3 consists of 14 residues. Germline values: CDR1 MNHEY, CDR2 SVGAGI. The CDR3 here is CASSYSSGLETQYF. CDR3 in DNA: TGTGCCAGCAGTTACTCGAGCGGGTTGGAGACCCAGTACTTC.

The chain carries TRBV5-6 and TRBJ1-2, with D perhaps TRBD1 (6 bases). V lost 6 bases and J lost 4, with 16 bases in between. The CDR3 has 14 amino acids. Germline-derived CDR1 and CDR2 are SGHDT and YYEEEE. Here the CDR3 reads CASNPGTPIYGYTF. The CDR3 DNA reads as TGTGCCAGCAACCCCGGGACACCTATCTATGGCTACACCTTC.

The chain has TRBV14 and TRBJ2-1, with TRBD2 identical over 8 bases. The V and J ends lost 1 base and 9 bases, in that order; junction bases with no gene match: 8. Looked up from germline, CDR1 is SGHDN and CDR2 is FVKESK. CDR3 length: 15 residues. The DNA for the CDR3 is TGTGCCAGCAGCCAAGTGTGGACTAGCCTTGGTGAGCAGTTCTTC. This translates into CASSQVWTSLGEQFF.

The rearrangement links TRBV7-9 to TRBJ2-1; 11 bases are a match to TRBD2. The J segment lost 10 bases and the V segment lost 5 bases, leaving 10 bases of the junction unmatched. Per the germline V gene, CDR1 is SEHNR and CDR2 is FQNEAQ (reference sequence). The CDR3 covers 15 residues. The CDR3 DNA is TGTGCCAGCAGCCAGCAGACTAGCGGGACAGGCGAGCAGTTCTTC. This gives the protein CASSQQTSGTGEQFF.

The chain joins TRBV28 to TRBJ2-4; 8 bases are a match to TRBD1. The V gene end was trimmed by 6 bases and the J gene end by 7 bases; junction bases not matched to a gene: 11. Germline CDR1 reads MDHEN; CDR2 reads SYDVKM. The CDR3 is 15 residues long. The CDR3 reads CASRRFGQGMNIQYF. The CDR3 bases are TGTGCCAGCAGGCGGTTTGGACAGGGAATGAACATTCAGTACTTC.

This chain links TRBV25-1 with TRBJ2-7; 9 bases match TRBD2. The germline V gene encodes CDR1 MGHDK and CDR2 SYGVNS. Germline trimming cut 1 base from V and 2 bases from J; bases unmatched to any gene: 6. This CDR3 has 16 residues. Here the CDR3 reads CASSESASGVTYEQYF. The CDR3 DNA reads as TGTGCCAGCAGTGAATCGGCTAGCGGGGTAACCTACGAGCAGTACTTC.

The CDR3 spells CASTLDLLEQYF. The CDR3 region has the DNA TGTGCCAGCACCCTTGACTTGCTCGAGCAGTACTTC. The rearrangement links TRBV2 to TRBJ2-7; no firm D call. CDR3 length: 12 amino acids. Germline CDR1 SNHLY, CDR2 FYNNEI. V lost 7 bases to trimming and J lost 6 bases, with 13 bases between them. The entire variable domain, with the rest obtained from reference TRBV2 and TRBJ2-7, is as follows: EPEVTQTPSHQVTQMGQEVILRCVPISNHLYFYWYRQILGQKVEFLVSFYNNEISEKSEIFDDQFSVERPDGSNFTLKIRSTKLEDSAMYFCASTLDLLEQYFGPGTRLTVT.

This rearrangement joins TRBV7-2 to TRBJ2-3; weak D call: TRBD2 (6 bases). The CDR3 extends over 15 amino acids. Between the trimmed V and J ends, which lost 4 bases and 2 bases, there was a span of 13 bases. Germline V gene lookup returns CDR1 SGHTA and CDR2 FQGNSA. CDR3 sequence reads: CASSWGVTSTDTQYF. The CDR3 nucleotides are TGTGCCAGCAGCTGGGGGGTGACCTCCACAGATACGCAGTATTTT. The variable domain in full, completed from reference TRBV7-2 and TRBJ2-3, reads GAGVSQSPSNKVTEKGKDVELRCDPISGHTALYWYRQSLGQGLEFLIYFQGNSAPDKSGLPSDRFSAERTGGSVSTLTIQRTQQEDSAVYLCASSWGVTSTDTQYFGPGTRLTVL.

This chain joins TRBV11-2 and TRBJ1-3; 9 bases map to TRBD1. V gave up 3 bases and J gave up 4 bases; unmatched junction bases: 1. Germline V gives CDR1 SGHAT, CDR2 FQNNGV. The CDR3 contains 14 residues. In DNA form, the CDR3 reads TGTGCCAGCAGCTTTGGGACAGGGGGAAACACCATATATTTT. Translation: CASSFGTGGNTIYF.

V and J are TRBV25-1 and TRBJ2-7; perhaps TRBD2 as D (6 bases). CDR3 length: 16 residues. V gave up 8 bases and J gave up 3 bases, with 23 bases separating them. The germline CDR1 and CDR2 sequences are MGHDK and SYGVNS. The CDR3 sequence: CASGGERNRGDYEQYF. The CDR3 region has the DNA TGTGCCAGCGGAGGGGAGAGAAACAGAGGCGACTACGAGCAGTACTTC.

The chain joins TRBV6-1 to TRBJ2-1; 7 bases align to TRBD1. The CDR3 sequence is 18 residues long. V dropped 4 bases and J dropped 7; count of bases not matched to a gene: 19. CDR1 is MNHNS and CDR2 is SASEGT in the germline V gene. The CDR3 reads CASSAHHDREIVGNEQFF. The CDR3 DNA reads TGTGCCAGCAGTGCCCACCACGACAGGGAGATAGTGGGTAATGAGCAGTTCTTC.

The J gene is TRBJ2-7, the V gene TRBV6-6; a possible D gene is TRBD2 (5 bases). Trimming pared 6 bases from V and 4 bases from J, leaving 13 bases between. The CDR3 covers 13 residues. Germline CDR1 MNHNY, CDR2 SVGAGI (reference sequence). CDR3 coding DNA: TGTGCCAGCAGCCTCCTAAGCGGTTACGAGCAGTACTTC. Protein product: CASSLLSGYEQYF.

This clone was counted a single time. The chain is built from TRBV13 and TRBJ2-5, with D uncertain. The germline CDR1 and CDR2 sequences are PRHDT and FYEKMQ (reference sequence). Trimming stripped 3 bases from V and 2 bases from J, with 7 bases between. The CDR3 has 13 residues. The CDR3 DNA sequence: TGTGCCAGCAGCTTGACTGCACAAGAGACCCAGTACTTC. It codes for CASSLTAQETQYF.

The sample holds a few counts of this clone. The rearrangement links TRBV6-5 to TRBJ1-5; 7 nucleotides agree with TRBD1. Germline-derived CDR1 and CDR2 are MNHEY and SVGAGI. This CDR3 spans 13 amino acids. The ends lost 9 bases at V and 5 bases at J; junction bases unmatched: 7. The CDR3 DNA follows: TGTGCCAGTGCGCAGGGGGGAGATCAGCCCCAGCATTTT. Translated: CASAQGGDQPQHF.

This clone showed up just once. The chain has TRBV18 and TRBJ2-2, with TRBD2 matching over 7 bases. The germline V gene encodes CDR1 KGHSH and CDR2 LQKENI. The CDR3 has 15 residues. J gave up 6 bases and V 1 base, and 5 bases lay outside the gene matches. This CDR3 reads CASSPRSGDAGELFF. The CDR3 coding sequence is TGTGCCAGCTCACCACGGAGCGGGGACGCCGGGGAGCTGTTTTTT.

The rearrangement joins TRBV21-1 to TRBJ2-7; the table's D call TRBD2 went unverified against the DNA. TRBV21-1 is described as a pseudogene. This CDR3 has 15 residues. The CDR3 spells CASSIVGEPSYEQYF. In DNA form, the CDR3 reads TGTGCCAGCAGCATAGTGGGAGAGCCCTCCTACGAGCAGTACTTC.